The 4 T cell receptor beta chains reported below all come from one sample, sequenced in a study of control samples from healthy donors and cancer patients. Assay used: immunoSEQ multiplex PCR; TCRdb lists only in-frame clones, some missing. This table holds roughly 400,000 clones, around nine tenths found once. The specimen sequenced was PBMCs. The receptors were sampled from a man aged 35-49 years with head and neck cancer.

The CDR3 DNA is TGCGCCAGCAGGGACCCGGGGCAGGGGGAGAGGCCTGAGCAGTTCTTC. Its translation: CASRDPGQGERPEQFF. This chain connects TRBV10-1 to TRBJ2-1; 7 bases are a match to TRBD1. Germline CDR1 is WNHNN and CDR2 is SYGVQD (reference sequence). After removal of 6 bases from V and 9 bases from J, the junction contained 17 bases not matched to a gene. The CDR3 spans 16 residues.

The chain uses TRBV7-6 and TRBJ2-7; TRBD2 matches 8 bases. The CDR3 spans 17 residues. The V and J ends lost 0 bases and 2 bases, in that order; junction bases with no gene match: 9. Germline V gene lookup returns CDR1 SGHVS and CDR2 FNYEAQ. The CDR3 sequence: CASSLAALAGTAYEQYF. The CDR3 nucleotides are TGTGCCAGCAGCTTAGCTGCCCTAGCGGGCACCGCCTACGAGCAGTACTTC.

The chain links TRBV24-1 to TRBJ1-4, with 8 bases identical to TRBD1. The V segment lost 9 bases and the J segment 6 bases; nucleotides outside the gene matches: 8. From germline, CDR1 is KGHDR and CDR2 SFDVKD. The CDR3 is 14 residues long. For the CDR3, the DNA is TGTGCCACCCTTTACCCCAGGGGGCATGAAAAACTGTTTTTT. This gives the protein CATLYPRGHEKLFF.

This rearrangement joins TRBV7-9 to TRBJ2-2; the D is unclear. The CDR3 covers 15 residues. V was pared by 0 bases and J by 6 bases, with 11 bases between. Germline values: CDR1 SEHNR, CDR2 FQNEAQ (reference sequence). The CDR3 sequence is CASSLALGSAGELFF. As DNA, the CDR3 is TGTGCCAGCAGCTTAGCCTTGGGGTCCGCCGGGGAGCTGTTTTTT.